This is a list of T cell receptor beta chains from one sample in a study of blood T cell repertoires in COVID-19. Repertoires were generated with immunoSEQ multiplex PCR, while TCRdb's copy carries only in-frame clones and drops some. Counted here are about 170,000 clones, 88% occurring once; the ten biggest clones make up approximately 2.1%. The sequencing input was peripheral blood. The receptor set was obtained from a man aged 45 to 65 who had recovered from COVID-19. The CDR3 runs from the conserved cysteine through the conserved F or W. D genes are given only for firm matches. Not all rows give a size; the values are once, few, many and, for expanded clones, a class.

D gene: TRBD1; V gene: TRBV7-9; J gene: TRBJ2-2; clone size: few; CDR3 protein: CASSLHAGQGLTGELFF; CDR3 DNA: TGTGCCAGCAGCCTACACGCTGGACAGGGGCTCACCGGGGAGCTGTTTTTT
D gene: TRBD2; V gene: TRBV11-2; J gene: TRBJ2-7; clone size: -; CDR3 protein: CASSPRLAGNSYEQYF; CDR3 DNA: TGTGCCAGCAGCCCCAGACTAGCGGGAAATTCCTACGAGCAGTACTTC
D gene: TRBD1; V gene: TRBV7-2; J gene: TRBJ1-5; clone size: -; CDR3 protein: CASSPGTGSRTQHF; CDR3 DNA: TGTGCCAGCAGCCCAGGGACAGGTAGCCGGACCCAGCATTTT
D gene: TRBD2; V gene: TRBV18; J gene: TRBJ2-1; clone size: few; CDR3 protein: CASSRGGKYNEQFF; CDR3 DNA: TGTGCCAGCTCACGGGGGGGAAAATACAATGAGCAGTTCTTC
D gene: TRBD2; V gene: TRBV19; J gene: TRBJ2-1; clone size: -; CDR3 protein: CASSTQTSGSNEQFF; CDR3 DNA: TGTGCCAGTAGTACCCAGACTAGCGGGAGTAATGAGCAGTTCTTC
D gene: -; V gene: TRBV14; J gene: TRBJ2-2; clone size: once; CDR3 protein: CASSQVNSGELFF; CDR3 DNA: TGTGCCAGCAGCCAAGTCAATTCCGGGGAGCTGTTTTTT
D gene: -; V gene: TRBV19; J gene: TRBJ2-1; clone size: -; CDR3 protein: CASSMPGWLQRQFF; CDR3 DNA: TGTGCCAGTAGTATGCCAGGGTGGCTACAAAGGCAGTTCTTC
D gene: TRBD1; V gene: TRBV5-1; J gene: TRBJ1-2; clone size: -; CDR3 protein: CASSLASQGQGNYGYTF; CDR3 DNA: TGCGCCAGCAGCTTGGCGAGCCAGGGACAGGGTAACTATGGCTACACCTTC
D gene: -; V gene: TRBV14; J gene: TRBJ1-1; clone size: -; CDR3 protein: CASSQEVKHTNTEAFF; CDR3 DNA: TGTGCCAGCAGCCAAGAAGTAAAACACACAAACACTGAAGCTTTCTTT
D gene: TRBD2; V gene: TRBV7-2; J gene: TRBJ2-3; clone size: -; CDR3 protein: CASFRSGLAGGPRSDTQYF; CDR3 DNA: TGTGCCAGCTTTAGATCCGGGCTAGCGGGAGGGCCGAGATCAGATACGCAGTATTTT
D gene: TRBD1; V gene: TRBV6-5; J gene: TRBJ2-7; clone size: -; CDR3 protein: CASSYGPGQGAEQYF; CDR3 DNA: TGTGCCAGCAGTTACGGACCGGGACAGGGGGCCGAGCAGTACTTC
D gene: TRBD2; V gene: TRBV9; J gene: TRBJ2-3; clone size: once; CDR3 protein: CASSVSSGGSVTQYF; CDR3 DNA: TGTGCCAGCAGCGTTTCCAGCGGGGGGTCCGTTACGCAGTATTTT
D gene: TRBD2; V gene: TRBV7-2; J gene: TRBJ2-1; clone size: -; CDR3 protein: CASSAGLDSYNEQFF; CDR3 DNA: TGTGCCAGCAGTGCGGGACTAGACTCCTACAATGAGCAGTTCTTC
D gene: -; V gene: TRBV28; J gene: TRBJ1-1; clone size: once; CDR3 protein: CASSLGGSGTEAFF; CDR3 DNA: TGTGCCAGCAGTTTAGGGGGCTCGGGCACTGAAGCTTTCTTT
D gene: TRBD1; V gene: TRBV5-1; J gene: TRBJ1-1; clone size: -; CDR3 protein: CASSPGTGVVLDTEAFF; CDR3 DNA: TGCGCCAGCAGCCCTGGGACAGGGGTTGTTCTGGACACTGAAGCTTTCTTT
D gene: TRBD2; V gene: TRBV25-1; J gene: TRBJ2-5; clone size: -; CDR3 protein: CASSDSAGVLTETQYF; CDR3 DNA: TGTGCCAGCAGTGATTCGGCGGGGGTTTTGACGGAGACCCAGTACTTC
D gene: -; V gene: TRBV6-5; J gene: TRBJ1-3; clone size: -; CDR3 protein: CASSYQIQGNTIYF; CDR3 DNA: TGTGCCAGCAGTTATCAGATACAGGGAAACACCATATATTTT
D gene: -; V gene: TRBV9; J gene: TRBJ1-2; clone size: -; CDR3 protein: CASTEHHGYTF; CDR3 DNA: TGTGCCAGCACTGAGCACCATGGCTACACCTTC
D gene: TRBD1; V gene: TRBV27; J gene: TRBJ1-2; clone size: -; CDR3 protein: CASSPGTGPVGGYTF; CDR3 DNA: TGTGCCAGCAGTCCAGGGACAGGCCCGGTTGGTGGCTACACCTTC
D gene: -; V gene: TRBV11-2; J gene: TRBJ2-7; clone size: -; CDR3 protein: CASSSYLIEQYF; CDR3 DNA: TGTGCCAGCAGCTCCTACTTGATCGAGCAGTACTTC
D gene: -; V gene: TRBV24-1; J gene: TRBJ2-7; clone size: -; CDR3 protein: CATSDYSSYEQYF; CDR3 DNA: TGTGCCACCAGTGATTACAGCTCCTACGAGCAGTACTTC
D gene: -; V gene: TRBV5-1; J gene: TRBJ2-2; clone size: -; CDR3 protein: CASSLGVSTGELFF; CDR3 DNA: TGCGCCAGCAGCTTGGGCGTGAGCACCGGGGAGCTGTTTTTT
D gene: TRBD2; V gene: TRBV5-5; J gene: TRBJ2-5; clone size: -; CDR3 protein: CASSLTSGGAVGQETQYF; CDR3 DNA: TGTGCCAGCAGCCTCACTAGCGGGGGGGCCGTCGGGCAAGAGACCCAGTACTTC
D gene: TRBD2; V gene: TRBV29-1; J gene: TRBJ2-3; clone size: -; CDR3 protein: CSAGTSRKGDTQYF; CDR3 DNA: TGCAGCGCCGGGACTAGCAGGAAGGGGGATACGCAGTATTTT
D gene: TRBD1; V gene: TRBV11-2; J gene: TRBJ2-7; clone size: -; CDR3 protein: CASSLRDSSYEQYF; CDR3 DNA: TGTGCCAGCAGCCTCCGGGACAGCTCCTACGAGCAGTACTTC
D gene: -; V gene: TRBV2; J gene: TRBJ2-7; clone size: -; CDR3 protein: CASSESRGFPYEQYF; CDR3 DNA: TGTGCCAGCAGTGAAAGTAGGGGTTTTCCCTACGAGCAGTACTTC
D gene: -; V gene: TRBV27; J gene: TRBJ2-1; clone size: -; CDR3 protein: CASVSSGLYNEQFF; CDR3 DNA: TGTGCCAGCGTATCATCTGGCCTGTACAATGAGCAGTTCTTC
D gene: TRBD1; V gene: TRBV28; J gene: TRBJ2-5; clone size: -; CDR3 protein: CASSYRQGGRETQYF; CDR3 DNA: TGTGCCAGCAGTTATCGACAGGGTGGAAGAGAGACCCAGTACTTC
D gene: -; V gene: TRBV7-2; J gene: TRBJ2-7; clone size: -; CDR3 protein: CASSLVRGSSEQYF; CDR3 DNA: TGTGCCAGCAGCTTAGTTCGGGGGAGCTCCGAGCAGTACTTC
D gene: -; V gene: TRBV7-8; J gene: TRBJ1-5; clone size: -; CDR3 protein: CASSLGTDSNQPQHF; CDR3 DNA: TGTGCCAGCAGCTTAGGGACAGATAGCAATCAGCCCCAGCATTTT
D gene: TRBD1; V gene: TRBV19; J gene: TRBJ1-5; clone size: -; CDR3 protein: CASSPDRGGNQPQHF; CDR3 DNA: TGTGCCAGTAGCCCGGACAGGGGAGGCAATCAGCCCCAGCATTTT
D gene: TRBD2; V gene: TRBV7-2; J gene: TRBJ2-3; clone size: -; CDR3 protein: CASSPPGRSSGGPDTQYF; CDR3 DNA: TGTGCCAGCAGCCCCCCAGGTCGCAGTAGCGGGGGGCCGGATACGCAGTATTTT
D gene: -; V gene: TRBV11-2; J gene: TRBJ1-4; clone size: -; CDR3 protein: CASSRGSLGVGNEKLFF; CDR3 DNA: TGTGCCAGCAGCCGGGGGAGTTTAGGGGTGGGGAATGAAAAACTGTTTTTT
D gene: TRBD1; V gene: TRBV10-3; J gene: TRBJ1-6; clone size: once; CDR3 protein: CAISGDRGINSPLHF; CDR3 DNA: TGTGCCATCAGTGGGGACAGGGGAATTAATTCACCCCTCCACTTT
D gene: TRBD1; V gene: TRBV27; J gene: TRBJ2-7; clone size: -; CDR3 protein: CASSSDRGRAPYEQYF; CDR3 DNA: TGTGCCAGCAGTTCCGACAGGGGGCGAGCCCCCTACGAGCAGTACTTC
D gene: TRBD2; V gene: TRBV5-1; J gene: TRBJ2-2; clone size: -; CDR3 protein: CASSSPGLAGALTGELFF; CDR3 DNA: TGCGCCAGCAGCTCGCCGGGACTAGCGGGGGCCCTCACCGGGGAGCTGTTTTTT
D gene: TRBD1; V gene: TRBV18; J gene: TRBJ1-3; clone size: -; CDR3 protein: CASSPSKGAYTIYF; CDR3 DNA: TGTGCCAGCTCACCATCTAAGGGGGCATACACCATATATTTT
D gene: TRBD2; V gene: TRBV7-2; J gene: TRBJ2-1; clone size: -; CDR3 protein: CASSLARARRERHNEQFF; CDR3 DNA: TGTGCCAGCAGCTTAGCGCGAGCAAGGCGGGAGCGGCATAATGAGCAGTTCTTC
D gene: TRBD1; V gene: TRBV6-5; J gene: TRBJ1-5; clone size: -; CDR3 protein: CASSPDRINQPQHF; CDR3 DNA: TGTGCCAGCAGTCCGGACAGGATTAATCAGCCCCAGCATTTT
D gene: -; V gene: TRBV9; J gene: TRBJ2-5; clone size: -; CDR3 protein: CASSPTGGQETQYF; CDR3 DNA: TGTGCCAGCAGCCCAACCGGGGGCCAAGAGACCCAGTACTTC
D gene: TRBD2; V gene: TRBV5-1; J gene: TRBJ2-1; clone size: -; CDR3 protein: CASSFLAGGLDEQFF; CDR3 DNA: TGCGCCAGCAGCTTCCTAGCGGGAGGGCTCGATGAGCAGTTCTTC
D gene: -; V gene: TRBV6-2/TRBV6-3; J gene: TRBJ2-1; clone size: -; CDR3 protein: CASSLNRAGEQFF; CDR3 DNA: TGTGCCAGCAGCTTAAACAGGGCCGGGGAGCAGTTCTTC
D gene: -; V gene: TRBV1; J gene: TRBJ2-7; clone size: few; CDR3 protein: CTSSRRPKSYEQYF; CDR3 DNA: TGCACCAGCAGCCGGAGGCCCAAATCCTACGAGCAGTACTTC
D gene: TRBD2; V gene: TRBV9; J gene: TRBJ2-1; clone size: -; CDR3 protein: CASSVVPGGVNEQFF; CDR3 DNA: TGTGCCAGCAGCGTAGTCCCGGGGGGGGTGAATGAGCAGTTCTTC
D gene: -; V gene: TRBV27; J gene: TRBJ1-3; clone size: -; CDR3 protein: CASRASGSGNTIYF; CDR3 DNA: TGTGCCAGCAGGGCCTCCGGGTCTGGAAACACCATATATTTT
D gene: -; V gene: TRBV5-1; J gene: TRBJ2-7; clone size: -; CDR3 protein: CASSDPTGGHEQYF; CDR3 DNA: TGCGCCAGCAGCGATCCGACCGGGGGGCACGAGCAGTACTTC
D gene: -; V gene: TRBV7-2; J gene: TRBJ1-2; clone size: -; CDR3 protein: CASSLAQTTNYGYTF; CDR3 DNA: TGTGCCAGCAGCTTAGCCCAAACAACCAACTATGGCTACACCTTC
D gene: TRBD2; V gene: TRBV7-2; J gene: TRBJ2-1; clone size: -; CDR3 protein: CASSAGLAGAGEQFF; CDR3 DNA: TGTGCCAGCAGCGCGGGACTAGCGGGAGCGGGTGAGCAGTTCTTC
D gene: TRBD1; V gene: TRBV19; J gene: TRBJ1-5; clone size: -; CDR3 protein: CASSIAGQGQPQHF; CDR3 DNA: TGTGCCAGTAGTATAGCGGGACAGGGCCAGCCCCAGCATTTT
D gene: TRBD2; V gene: TRBV10-1; J gene: TRBJ2-3; clone size: -; CDR3 protein: CAILAGAEADTQYF; CDR3 DNA: TGCGCCATCCTAGCGGGGGCTGAGGCAGATACGCAGTATTTT
D gene: -; V gene: TRBV7-3; J gene: TRBJ1-3; clone size: -; CDR3 protein: CASSLTGDSGNTIYF; CDR3 DNA: TGTGCCAGCAGCTTAACAGGGGACTCTGGAAACACCATATATTTT
D gene: TRBD2; V gene: TRBV3-1/TRBV3-2; J gene: TRBJ2-1; clone size: -; CDR3 protein: CASSQEGGPPFF; CDR3 DNA: TGTGCCAGCAGCCAGGAGGGAGGGCCGCCGTTCTTC
D gene: TRBD1; V gene: TRBV30; J gene: TRBJ2-7; clone size: -; CDR3 protein: CAWRGAGQGVDEQYF; CDR3 DNA: TGTGCCTGGCGAGGGGCGGGACAGGGGGTAGACGAGCAGTACTTC
D gene: -; V gene: TRBV7-2; J gene: TRBJ2-2; clone size: few; CDR3 protein: CASSLVPINTGELFF; CDR3 DNA: TGTGCCAGCAGCTTAGTTCCTATAAACACCGGGGAGCTGTTTTTT
D gene: -; V gene: TRBV27; J gene: TRBJ1-1; clone size: -; CDR3 protein: CASSFGGRTEAFF; CDR3 DNA: TGTGCCAGCAGTTTTGGGGGCCGCACTGAAGCTTTCTTT
D gene: -; V gene: TRBV6-5; J gene: TRBJ1-2; clone size: -; CDR3 protein: CASRPTSDNYGYTF; CDR3 DNA: TGTGCCAGCAGGCCTACCTCGGACAATTATGGCTACACCTTC
D gene: TRBD1; V gene: TRBV5-1; J gene: TRBJ2-5; clone size: once; CDR3 protein: CASSLDPGQGARETQYF; CDR3 DNA: TGCGCCAGCAGCTTGGATCCGGGACAGGGGGCCCGAGAGACCCAGTACTTC
D gene: -; V gene: TRBV3-1/TRBV3-2; J gene: TRBJ2-5; clone size: -; CDR3 protein: CASRRTGSQETQYF; CDR3 DNA: TGTGCCAGCAGGCGAACCGGGTCCCAAGAGACCCAGTACTTC